A selection of T cell receptor beta chains follows, all from one sample in a study of blood T cells in healthy people across ages. MiXCR, run by TCRdb on the 5' RACE reads, gives a single entry per CDR3 protein. The data contain 1.8 million or so distinct CDR3 sequences, roughly 43% of them singletons. Sequences were obtained from blood. All receptors derive from a human donor in good health. CDR3s include the opening cysteine and the closing phenylalanine or tryptophan. D genes are given only for firm matches. Size is omitted from some rows. Given values are once, few, many or a class for expanded clones.

d_call	v_call	j_call	clone_size	cdr3_nt	cdr3_aa
NA	TRBV28	TRBJ1-1	NA	TGTGCCAGCACCTTGACGGGGGGGATTACTGAAGCTTTCTTT	CASTLTGGITEAFF
TRBD1	TRBV5-1	TRBJ2-2	NA	TGCGCCAGCAGCCTCCGGGACAGGGTCACCGGGGAGCTGTTTTTT	CASSLRDRVTGELFF
TRBD1	TRBV6-6	TRBJ2-7	NA	TGTGCCAGCAGTTCCCCTGACAGGGCTACCCGCGAGCAGTACTTC	CASSSPDRATREQYF
TRBD2	TRBV10-3	TRBJ2-1	NA	TGTGCCATGAGCGCGGGAGACTACAATGAGCAGTTCTTC	CAMSAGDYNEQFF
NA	TRBV20-1	TRBJ2-3	few	TGCAGTGCTAGTGAGGCGGAATCTAGCACAGATACGCGGTATTTT	CSASEAESSTDTRYF
NA	TRBV27	TRBJ2-7	NA	TGTGCCAGCAAAGGGGGGCGGGGGTACGAGCAGTACTTC	CASKGGRGYEQYF
NA	TRBV6-1	TRBJ2-2	once	TGTGCCAACTCACGGGGCAGGGCGAACACCGGGGAGCTGTTTTTT	CANSRGRANTGELFF
TRBD1	TRBV9	TRBJ1-1	NA	TGTGCCAGCAGCATCATGGGACAGGGGGAAACTGAAGCTTTCTTT	CASSIMGQGETEAFF
NA	TRBV3-1	TRBJ2-5	NA	TGTGCCAGCAGCCAATTGGGAGAGGGCCCCAGGGAGACCCAGTACTTC	CASSQLGEGPRETQYF
TRBD1	TRBV4-1	TRBJ2-1	NA	TGCGCCAGCAGCCAGGGGGACAGGGGCAGCTCCTACAATGAGCAGTTCTTC	CASSQGDRGSSYNEQFF
NA	TRBV3-1	TRBJ1-1	once	TGTGCCAGCAGCCAAGCACCGGTGATGAACACTGAAGCTTTCTTT	CASSQAPVMNTEAFF
NA	TRBV2	TRBJ1-2	NA	TGTACCAGCGTCGGAATGGGGGTTCGAGGCTACACCTTC	CTSVGMGVRGYTF
TRBD1	TRBV7-2	TRBJ2-4	NA	TGTGCCAGCAGCCCTGTAGGACCGAGAGGACAGGGGGCCTTCAAAAACATTCAGTACTTC	CASSPVGPRGQGAFKNIQYF
NA	TRBV3-1	TRBJ1-2	NA	TGTGCCAGCAGCCAAGATGCCCGTGGCTACACCTTC	CASSQDARGYTF
NA	TRBV9	TRBJ1-2	NA	TGTGCCAGCAGCTCTGTAGGGAACTATGGCTACACCTTC	CASSSVGNYGYTF
NA	TRBV7-9	TRBJ2-3	NA	TGTGCCGGCACCCAACGGGGCACAGATACGCAGTATTTT	CAGTQRGTDTQYF
TRBD2	TRBV20-1	TRBJ2-5	NA	TGCAGTGCTAGAGCCCAGTGGGACGGGGGGGCCAGAGGGACCCAGTACTTC	CSARAQWDGGARGTQYF
TRBD1	TRBV20-1	TRBJ2-7	NA	TGCAGTGCCCAGGGGGCCTACGAGCAGTACTTC	CSAQGAYEQYF
NA	TRBV10-3	TRBJ2-1	once	TGTGCCATCAGTGAGTCCCGGACAGAGGGGGATGAGCAGTTCTTC	CAISESRTEGDEQFF
NA	TRBV12-3/TRBV12-4	TRBJ1-2	few	TGTGCCAGCAGCCCCGCGGTGGGGTCAGTGAGGAAGGAATCTAACTATGGCTACACCTTC	CASSPAVGSVRKESNYGYTF
NA	TRBV4-3	TRBJ2-5	NA	TGCGCCAGCAGCCAAGATTTGGGCGAGCAAGAGACCCAGTACTTC	CASSQDLGEQETQYF
NA	TRBV7-9	TRBJ1-1	NA	TGTGCCAGCAGCGCCGACCTAATGGGGGAAAACACTGAAGCTTTCTTT	CASSADLMGENTEAFF
NA	TRBV4-3	TRBJ1-1	NA	TGCGCCAGCAGCCCCAAGGGGGGGGTCACTGAAGCTTTCTTT	CASSPKGGVTEAFF
NA	TRBV24-1	TRBJ1-2	NA	TGTGCCACCAGTGATAGGACGGAGTATGGCTACACCTTC	CATSDRTEYGYTF
NA	TRBV20-1	TRBJ2-7	NA	TGCAGTGCTAGAGAGGCGGGCAGGGGGGGCGACAATGAGCAGTACTTC	CSAREAGRGGDNEQYF
TRBD1	TRBV7-9	TRBJ2-3	once	TGTGCCAGCAGCCCCCGACAGGGGGACCCCTCTAGCACAGATACGCAGTATTTT	CASSPRQGDPSSTDTQYF
TRBD1	TRBV15	TRBJ2-4	NA	TGTGCCACCAGCAGGGGACAGGGGGCTATAAACATTCAGTACTTC	CATSRGQGAINIQYF
TRBD1	TRBV18	TRBJ2-3	NA	TGTGCCAGCTCACGCGAAGGGCAGGGGGCCGGAGATACGCAGTATTTT	CASSREGQGAGDTQYF
NA	TRBV7-2	TRBJ2-1	few	TGTGCCAGCAGCTTTTTCGGTAGTAATGAGCAGTTCTTC	CASSFFGSNEQFF
NA	TRBV5-1	TRBJ2-5	NA	TGCGCCAGCAGCTTGGACAGATCGGCGACCACGGAGACCCAGTACTTC	CASSLDRSATTETQYF
TRBD2	TRBV6-5	TRBJ2-7	once	TGTGCCAGCAGTTACCTAGCGGGGCCCTGTCATGAGCAGTACTTC	CASSYLAGPCHEQYF
TRBD2	TRBV2	TRBJ2-5	once	TGTGCCAGCAGTGATGGGACTAGCGGGGTCAAGACCCAAGAGACCCAGTACTTC	CASSDGTSGVKTQETQYF
NA	TRBV6-2/TRBV6-3	TRBJ1-1	once	TGTGCCAGCAGTCAGCGAAAAGTGAACACTGAAGCTTTCTTT	CASSQRKVNTEAFF
NA	TRBV2	TRBJ2-1	NA	TGTGCCAGCAGTGATGAGCGCTATGAGCAGTTCTTC	CASSDERYEQFF
TRBD2	TRBV20-1	TRBJ2-1	few	TGCAGTGCTACCCCGCTACTAGCGGGGGACTACAATGAGCAGTTCTTC	CSATPLLAGDYNEQFF
NA	TRBV12-3/TRBV12-4	TRBJ1-1	once	TGTGCCAGCAGGTCCGGGTCACCCCCCTATTCAATGAACACTGAAGCTTTCTTT	CASRSGSPPYSMNTEAFF
TRBD1	TRBV20-1	TRBJ1-2	NA	TGCAGTGCTAGGACAGGGGGAGGCTACACCTTC	CSARTGGGYTF
TRBD1	TRBV7-9	TRBJ1-1	NA	TGTGCCAGCAGCCCCAGACAGGGGTACACTGAAGCTTTCTTT	CASSPRQGYTEAFF
TRBD1	TRBV29-1	TRBJ2-5	NA	TGCAGCGTGGGGGGCGGACAGGGGGCAGAGACCCAGTACTTC	CSVGGGQGAETQYF
NA	TRBV11-2	TRBJ2-1	few	TGTGCCAGCAGCCTTACGGGCACAGGGAGCCATGAGCAGTTCTTC	CASSLTGTGSHEQFF
TRBD1	TRBV6-6	TRBJ2-2	few	TGTGCCAGCAGTTACGCGAGACAGGGACACACCGGGGAGCTGTTTTTT	CASSYARQGHTGELFF
TRBD1	TRBV28	TRBJ2-3	NA	TGTGCCAGCAGTGGCCTGGACAGGGGGAAGGGAGATACGCAGTATTTT	CASSGLDRGKGDTQYF
TRBD2	TRBV2	TRBJ2-7	NA	TGTGCCAGCAGTGAAGGAGGGCGGGGGGCCTACGAGCAGTACTTC	CASSEGGRGAYEQYF
TRBD2	TRBV7-2	TRBJ2-5	few	TGTGCCAGCAGACCAACTAGCGGCGAGACCCAGTACTTC	CASRPTSGETQYF
NA	TRBV4-3	TRBJ1-4	few	TGCGCCAGCAGCCAAGATTTGTCAATATCTAATGAAAAACTGTTTTTT	CASSQDLSISNEKLFF
NA	TRBV6-5	TRBJ1-2	many	TGTGCCAGCAGCCGCACATCTAACTATGGCTACACCTTC	CASSRTSNYGYTF
NA	TRBV5-1	TRBJ2-4	few	TGCGCCGGCAGCGGTGAGGATAACATTCAGTACTTC	CAGSGEDNIQYF